This T cell receptor beta chain stems from a study of blood T cell repertoires in COVID-19 (dated by TCRdb to about 2020). Regarding the study in general: Samples from collaborators originated in the United States, Italy and Spain and spanned both the acute and convalescent phases of COVID-19. The prospective study material was composed of cDNA or gDNA derived from T cells, B-cell-depleted T cells, or PBMCs. The samples were drawn from two sources: the first 160 participants of the ongoing ImmuneRACE study, and some 1,300 subjects contributed by 6 global collaborators. A freely available public database, intended as a resource for researchers studying the immune response to SARS-CoV-2, is where the repertoires were released. Deeply sampled blood TCRbeta repertoires from subjects exposed to, actively infected with, or recovered from COVID-19 were included in the dataset. The sample metadata nearly always contained a de-identified subject ID, COVID-19 status, age in years and sex. HLA class I and class II types, where available, came from metadata supplied by the sample provider rather than from assay-based typing. Study-level results and caveats: The amount of clinical and demographic metadata varied by source and participant and was provided uncurated.

This clone appeared once. This clone's antigen is unknown. Base quality data are lacking; no much larger clone is found one base away. Whole blood was collected in K2EDTA tubes by collaborating institutions according to the institutions' own protocols. Collaborator samples were shipped for TCRbeta analysis as frozen whole blood, isolated PBMCs, or DNA extracted from either sample type. V was cut back by 3 bases and J by 6 bases, leaving a gap of 8 bases between them. The CDR3 starts with the cysteine, ends with the phenylalanine, and has 12 residues. The read is trimmed to its CDR3 DNA, 36 bases read in frame from base 1. From the germline V gene, CDR1 is MNHEY and CDR2 is SVGAGI. The immunoSEQ Assay, a bias-controlled multiplex PCR, was used to amplify TCRbeta CDR3 regions from genomic DNA. The original pipeline was this. Nucleated cell counts per sample were estimated from amplification of reference gene primers within the assay. Sequence reads were collapsed and filtered to measure the absolute abundance of every unique TCRbeta CDR3 rearrangement. For each sample, productive Simpson clonality was calculated as the square root of Simpson's diversity index over productive rearrangements. What TCRdb holds here is the immuneACCESS table cut down to in-frame rearrangements. Part of the clones is not present; checked against another copy, under half of the missing clones reflect an unresolved V gene, and the others are unexplained. The DNA gave D and trimming, while V, J and clone size come from that table. The sample table lists 200,000 to 300,000 clones, approximately 80% of them with a count of one. Jointly, the top ten make up 4.2% of the sample.

The rearrangement joined TRBV6-5 to TRBJ1-2, with a tentative D gene TRBD1 over 6 matching bases. This TCR was sampled from a man in his 60s with acute or convalescent COVID-19. The source material was peripheral blood. The CDR3 reads CASSYGQHGYTF. The DNA sequence reads TGTGCCAGCAGTTATGGACAGCATGGCTACACCTTC.